These 14 T cell receptor beta chains were all obtained from the same sample, sequenced in a study of blood T cell repertoires in COVID-19. Produced via immunoSEQ multiplex PCR; TCRdb's table is partial and in-frame only. Of over 150,000 clones listed, more than 75% are singletons. Sequences were obtained from peripheral blood. The receptors were sampled from a man aged 50-59 years who had recovered from COVID-19.

The chain employs TRBV6-5 and TRBJ1-1; D is unresolved. The CDR3 is 14 residues long. The germline CDR1 and CDR2 sequences are MNHEY and SVGAGI. Trimming stripped 7 bases from V and 3 bases from J, with 15 bases between. DNA of the CDR3: TGTGCCAGCACCTCGCCCGGCGGGGACACTGAAGCTTTCTTT. Translation: CASTSPGGDTEAFF.

About this clone: This CDR3 is also generated by other DNA sequences in the sample. V usage is TRBV9 and J usage is TRBJ2-2; D is perhaps TRBD1 (6 bases). The length of the CDR3 is 15 residues. The germline CDR1 and CDR2 sequences are SGDLS and YYNGEE. V shed 0 bases and J shed 1 base, with 7 bases lying between them. The CDR3 sequence: CASSVATGNTGELFF. CDR3 bases: TGTGCCAGCAGCGTAGCGACAGGGAACACCGGGGAGCTGTTTTTT.

This clone is a singleton in its sample. The V gene is TRBV14, the J gene TRBJ1-2, with D perhaps TRBD1 (5 bases). The CDR3 sequence is 16 residues long. V dropped 1 base and J dropped 1 base, with 13 bases sitting between them. The germline gives CDR1 SGHDN, CDR2 FVKESK. The CDR3 here is CASSQGRGWGNYGYTF. As DNA, the CDR3 is TGTGCCAGCAGCCAAGGAAGGGGCTGGGGTAACTATGGCTACACCTTC.

CDR3 coding DNA: TGTGCCAGCAGTCCCTTCGGGGGGGGGCCTGGGGAGCTGTTTTTT. This gives the protein CASSPFGGGPGELFF. The chain combines TRBV5-4 with TRBJ2-2, with 8 nucleotides matching TRBD2. With V trimmed by 5 bases and J by 8 bases, 11 bases remained unmatched. The CDR3 is 15 amino acids. Per the germline V gene, CDR1 is SGHNT and CDR2 is YYREEE (reference sequence).

J is TRBJ1-2 and V is TRBV21-1; the D call TRBD1 from the table was never checked on the DNA. TRBV21-1 counts as a pseudogene. CDR3 length equals 15 residues. CDR3: CASPLRQGVNYGYTF. The CDR3 DNA sequence: TGTGCCAGCCCCTTGCGACAGGGGGTGAATTATGGCTACACCTTC.

This sequence joins TRBV11-2 and TRBJ2-7; TRBD2 matches 7 bases. CDR3 length equals 12 residues. The V segment lost 4 bases and the J segment 7 bases; nucleotides outside the gene matches: 4. Germline V gives CDR1 SGHAT, CDR2 FQNNGV. CDR3 in amino acids: CASSSTGREQYF. Written as DNA, the CDR3 is TGTGCCAGCAGCTCCACCGGGAGGGAGCAGTACTTC.

The genes are TRBV29-1 and TRBJ1-1, with unresolved D. Germline assignment: CDR1 SQVTM and CDR2 ANQGSEA. Trimming cost V 7 bases and J 7 bases, with 10 bases left between them. The CDR3 length is 10 residues. The DNA for the CDR3 is TGCAGCGCCGCAAACTATGAAGCTTTCTTT. Its translation is CSAANYEAFF.

V is TRBV19 and J is TRBJ1-5; TRBD1 aligns across 12 bases. The CDR3 contains 15 residues. Per germline, CDR1 LNHDA and CDR2 SQIVND (reference sequence). V lost 4 bases, J lost 6 bases, and 4 bases stayed unmatched. The chain's CDR3 is CASSTGQGASQPQHF. As DNA, the CDR3 is TGTGCCAGTAGTACGGGACAGGGGGCCAGTCAGCCCCAGCATTTT.

The rearrangement uses TRBV7-9 and TRBJ1-2, with a tentative D call TRBD1 (5 bases). CDR3 length: 13 amino acids. V shed 4 bases and J shed 0 bases, with 6 bases lying between them. The germline V gene encodes CDR1 SEHNR and CDR2 FQNEAQ (reference sequence). CDR3 nucleotide sequence: TGTGCCAGCAGCTCGGACACTAACTATGGCTACACCTTC. Its translation: CASSSDTNYGYTF.

CDR3 bases: TGTGCCAGCATAGCTAACTATGGCTACACCTTC. As protein: CASIANYGYTF. J is TRBJ1-2 and V is TRBV28; no firm D call. In germline, CDR1 is MDHEN, CDR2 SYDVKM. This CDR3 is built from 11 residues. V was trimmed by 7 bases and J by 0 bases, leaving 3 bases between them.

V gene TRBV11-1 combines with J gene TRBJ2-6; a possible D gene is TRBD1 (7 bases). The germline CDR1 and CDR2 sequences are SGHAT and FQDESV (reference sequence). V dropped 5 bases and J dropped 4 bases, with 15 bases sitting between them. CDR3 length: 16 amino acids. CDR3 in DNA: TGTGCCAGCAGCCGGGACAGCGGGTACGGGGCCAACGTCCTGACTTTC. Translation gives CASSRDSGYGANVLTF.

This clone was seen a handful of times. The gene calls are TRBV5-1 and TRBJ2-3, with D perhaps TRBD2 (5 bases). V lost 4 bases, J lost 5 bases, and 14 bases lay in between. The CDR3 has 14 amino acids. Germline V gives CDR1 SGHRS, CDR2 YFSETQ. DNA of the CDR3: TGCGCCAGCAGCCCAACTAGAATCAGAGATACGCAGTATTTT. It codes for CASSPTRIRDTQYF.

J is TRBJ2-3 and V is TRBV18; D may be TRBD2 (6 bases). This CDR3 comprises 15 residues. The ends were cut back, 5 bases at V and 0 bases at J, with 12 bases in the middle. CDR1 and CDR2 (germline): KGHSH, LQKENI. The CDR3 nucleotides read TGTGCCAGCTCATCCCTGGGGGGTAGCACAGATACGCAGTATTTT. Amino acids: CASSSLGGSTDTQYF.

This clone was seen once. The V and J genes are TRBV7-2 and TRBJ1-5; D may be TRBD1 (6 bases). The CDR3 is 15 amino acids. Trimming took 0 bases from V and 5 from J, leaving 11 bases between them. Germline V gives CDR1 SGHTA, CDR2 FQGNSA. CDR3 residues: CASSLAVNRDQPQHF. The DNA of the CDR3 is TGTGCCAGCAGCTTAGCGGTAAACAGGGATCAGCCCCAGCATTTT.